This record looks at one T cell receptor (beta chain) sequence and its context. Its antigen is currently unknown. The entry originates in a study of T cells in Graves' hyperthyroidism and ophthalmopathy. RNA transcripts served as the template for amplifying TCR beta CDR3 regions. The HTBI primer set served for first-round RT-PCR of the TCR CDR3. TCRdb reprocessed the multiplex PCR reads with MiXCR, giving one entry per CDR3 protein. The sample includes around 420,000 distinct CDR3 sequences, around 14% of them seen just once. Germline values: CDR1 MGHRA, CDR2 YSYEKL. V was trimmed by 2 bases and J by 4 bases, leaving 18 bases between them. This CDR3 comprises 16 residues. Notes on the study in general: In the blood, most expanded thyroid clonotypes above 0.001 appeared as well.

Hyperthyroidism of Graves' type that showed no ophthalmopathy progression within 18 months was stable. Sequenced input: blood. The chain carries TRBV4-1 and TRBJ2-7; D unclear. This clonotype originated in a woman between 18 and 29 years old with Graves' hyperthyroidism. This CDR3 is CASSQPPDSLPYEQYF. In DNA form, the CDR3 reads TGCGCCAGCAGCCAACCTCCTGACTCCCTCCCTTACGAGCAGTACTTC.